The 8 T cell receptor beta chains in this list originate from one sample, sequenced in a study of blood T cell repertoires in COVID-19. Profiled with immunoSEQ multiplex PCR; TCRdb holds only in-frame clones, not every one. This sample has 350,000 to 400,000 clones, with roughly 90% found just once. Sequencing was carried out using peripheral blood. Source of these receptors: a woman between 25 and 40 years old with COVID-19, enrolled during active disease.

The CDR3 region is CATSRDRQGRGYTF. CDR3 DNA sequence: TGTGCCACCAGCAGAGATCGACAGGGCCGTGGCTACACCTTC. The chain joins TRBV15 to TRBJ1-2; 7 bases align to TRBD1. The V segment lost 0 bases and the J segment 7 bases; nucleotides outside the gene matches: 5. The CDR3 sequence is 14 residues long. Germline V gene lookup returns CDR1 LNHNV and CDR2 YYDKDF (reference sequence).

The V call is TRBV10-3, the J call TRBJ1-1; no clear D gene. The V and J ends lost 0 bases and 2 bases respectively, with 28 bases between them. Germline lookup yields CDR1 ENHRY and CDR2 SYGVKD. The CDR3 contains 21 residues. CDR3 in amino acids: CAISESRYLRDPRASNTEAFF. DNA for the CDR3: TGTGCCATCAGTGAGTCGAGATATCTCCGGGATCCAAGAGCAAGTAACACTGAAGCTTTCTTT.

The chain couples TRBV5-1 to TRBJ2-6, with D perhaps matching TRBD2 (5 bases). The ends were cut back, 7 bases at V and 4 bases at J, with 15 bases in the middle. This CDR3 comprises 15 residues. From germline, CDR1 is SGHRS and CDR2 YFSETQ. The CDR3 sequence is CASQVGVGGANVLTF. Written as DNA, the CDR3 is TGCGCCAGCCAAGTCGGGGTAGGAGGGGCCAACGTCCTGACTTTC.

The chain carries TRBV5-6 and TRBJ1-2; tentative D call: TRBD1 (5 bases). The V end was cut by 4 bases, the J end by 6 bases, with 10 bases between. The CDR3 length is 12 residues. Germline CDR1 is SGHDT and CDR2 is YYEEEE. The CDR3 coding sequence is TGTGCCAGCAGCATTGGGGGGAATGGCTACACCTTC. It is translated as CASSIGGNGYTF.

Of note for this clone: This CDR3 is also generated by other DNA sequences in the sample. V gene TRBV7-9 combines with J gene TRBJ1-1; TRBD1 might be the D (5 bases). Germline values: CDR1 SEHNR, CDR2 FQNEAQ (reference sequence). This CDR3 region has 13 residues. The V and J ends lost 5 bases and 1 base respectively, with 8 bases between them. CDR3 protein: CASSPTENTEAFF. Written as DNA, the CDR3 is TGTGCCAGCAGCCCGACAGAGAACACTGAAGCTTTCTTT.

The chain links TRBV1 to TRBJ1-5; TRBD1 reflects the table's D call only, with no check against the DNA. TRBV1 is recorded as a pseudogene. This CDR3 spans 17 amino acids. The CDR3 here is CTSSQCPDRGNNQPQHF. The CDR3 DNA sequence: TGCACCAGCAGCCAATGCCCGGACAGGGGTAACAATCAGCCCCAGCATTTT.

The rearrangement links TRBV19 to TRBJ2-3; 9 nucleotides line up with TRBD2. Trimming at V came to 3 bases and at J to 6 bases, leaving 10 bases not matched to a gene. CDR3 length: 16 residues. Germline CDR1 LNHDA, CDR2 SQIVND (reference sequence). CDR3 bases: TGTGCCAGTAGTATGAACCGGCTAGCGGGATATGATACGCAGTATTTT. Translation: CASSMNRLAGYDTQYF.

The chain carries TRBV19 and TRBJ2-1; TRBD1 aligns across 10 bases. J was trimmed by 6 bases and V by 3 bases; bases with no gene match: 5. CDR1 is LNHDA, CDR2 SQIVND, per germline (reference sequence). The CDR3 has 15 amino acids. The DNA for the CDR3 is TGTGCCAGTAGTATCCGGACAGGGGGTTTCAATGAGCAGTTCTTC. Protein product: CASSIRTGGFNEQFF.